The T cell receptor beta chain under discussion was sequenced for a study of cytomegalovirus exposure and HLA in healthy donors. General study results and limits: One variant, a missense change in DCLRE1C, was linked in a later analysis to TCR beta V- and J-gene trimming.

Both 60 Vbeta primers and 13 Jbeta primers went into the PCR. Data came from immunoSEQ multiplex PCR; TCRdb stores just in-frame clones and leaves some out. The repertoire holds some 270,000 clones, with around 90% as singletons. This clone has more than one count but fewer than ten. Its specificity is not known. Germline lookup yields CDR1 GTSNPN and CDR2 SVGIG (reference sequence). V was clipped by 0 bases and J by 2 bases, with 7 bases between them. The CDR3 extends over 13 amino acids. Source material: PBMCs. The chain combines TRBV30 with TRBJ1-1, with D unclear. The receptor was isolated from a girl aged 2 to 10 in good health and CMV-seronegative. This chain's CDR3 is CAWSVSRNTEAFF. In DNA form, the CDR3 reads TGTGCCTGGAGTGTATCCAGAAACACTGAAGCTTTCTTT.